These 32 T cell receptor beta chains were sequenced from one sample in a study of breast tumors, draining lymph nodes, adjacent tissues. Samples came from axillary lymph nodes draining the breast cancer. TCRdb used MiXCR to reprocess the multiplex PCR reads, holding one entry per CDR3 protein. The table lists over 200,000 distinct CDR3 sequences, about 34% of them singletons. Sequencing was performed on axillary lymph node tissue. The source of these receptors is a female donor with breast cancer. Some clones in this sample may be carry-over from other donors' samples.

This clonotype was detected only a few times. The chain carries TRBV6-1 and TRBJ2-7; 7 bases line up with TRBD1. The CDR3 has 13 residues. CDR1 and CDR2 (germline): MNHNS, SASEGT. V shed 2 bases and J 3 bases; nucleotides not matched to a gene: 1. CDR3 amino acids: CASSEWDSYEQYF. The CDR3 nucleotides are TGTGCCAGCAGTGAATGGGACAGCTACGAGCAGTACTTC.

In this sample, this clonotype turned up once. The V and J genes are TRBV27 and TRBJ1-1; no reliable D call. This CDR3 is built from 14 residues. Trimming left V 5 bases short and J 0 bases short, with 10 bases between. Germline CDR1 reads MNHEY; CDR2 reads SMNVEV (reference sequence). The CDR3 DNA reads TGTGCCAGCAGTCTGTCCAGAGTGAACACTGAAGCTTTCTTT. This encodes CASSLSRVNTEAFF.

This clonotype has at least ten counts. CDR3 in amino acids: CAIRTDSNQPQHF. DNA of the CDR3: TGTGCCATCAGAACAGATAGCAATCAGCCCCAGCATTTT. J is TRBJ1-5 and V is TRBV10-3; D is unclear. The V end was cut by 6 bases, the J end by 0 bases, with 6 bases between. Per the germline V gene, CDR1 is ENHRY and CDR2 is SYGVKD. The CDR3 consists of 13 residues.

The sample holds a few counts of this clonotype. A much bigger clone sits one base away, suggesting this may be a read error. The rearrangement links TRBV5-6 to TRBJ2-1; no clear D gene. In germline, CDR1 is SGHDT, CDR2 YYEEEE. The CDR3 consists of 15 residues. The ends were cut back, 2 bases at V and 0 bases at J, with 9 bases in the middle. CDR3 nucleotides: TGTGCCAGCAGCTTTATTCAGACCTCCTACAATGAGCAGTTCTTC. Residues: CASSFIQTSYNEQFF.

This clonotype was seen at least ten times. This chain links TRBV25-1 with TRBJ1-4; 8 bases are shared with TRBD1. J gave up 8 bases and V 3 bases, and 8 bases lay outside the gene matches. The germline gives CDR1 MGHDK, CDR2 SYGVNS. The CDR3 loop spans 15 amino acids. The DNA of the CDR3 is TGTGCCAGCAGTGATCGGACAGGGAAAAGCGAAAAACTGTTTTTT. Protein sequence: CASSDRTGKSEKLFF.

This clonotype was seen repeatedly, ten times or more. The chain uses TRBV5-1 and TRBJ2-3; D perhaps matches TRBD2 (6 bases). Germline values: CDR1 SGHRS, CDR2 YFSETQ. V was trimmed by 2 bases and J by 7 bases, leaving 14 bases between them. The CDR3 runs 14 residues. The CDR3 DNA is TGCGCCAGCAGCTTAGGCGTCGGGAGAAATACGCAGTATTTT. It is translated as CASSLGVGRNTQYF.

This clonotype was detected ten times or more. The chain employs TRBV7-9 and TRBJ2-3, with D possibly matching TRBD2 (6 bases). With 4 bases removed from V and 4 bases from J, the gap between germline ends came to 12 bases. Germline V gives CDR1 SEHNR, CDR2 FQNEAQ (reference sequence). The CDR3 runs 14 residues. DNA for the CDR3: TGTGCCAGCAGCTCGGACTATGGGTCAGATACGCAGTATTTT. Its protein is CASSSDYGSDTQYF. The full variable domain, rest sourced from reference TRBV7-9 and TRBJ2-3, is DTGVSQNPRHKITKRGQNVTFRCDPISEHNRLYWYRQTLGQGPEFLTYFQNEAQLEKSRLLSDRFSAERPKGSFSTLEIQRTEQGDSAMYLCASSSDYGSDTQYFGPGTRLTVL.

This clonotype was seen at least ten times. The chain couples TRBV25-1 to TRBJ2-5; D gene uncertain. The V end lost 6 bases, the J end lost 2 bases, and 13 bases lay between the germline ends. The CDR3 spans 14 residues. Germline CDR1 reads MGHDK; CDR2 reads SYGVNS. The CDR3 DNA reads TGTGCCAGCAGCCCGCTAGGAACACAAGAGACCCAGTACTTC. It is translated as CASSPLGTQETQYF.

The sample holds one count of this clonotype. J is TRBJ2-1 and V is TRBV12-3 or TRBV12-4, with TRBD2 matching 7 bases. Losses at the gene ends were 3 bases for V and 8 bases for J; bases not matched to a gene: 10. The CDR3 is 15 amino acids. The CDR3 here is CASSFSIGGSHEQFF. In DNA, the CDR3 is TGTGCCAGCAGTTTCTCGATTGGCGGGAGCCATGAGCAGTTCTTC.

The chain combines TRBV4-1 with TRBJ2-5; D might be TRBD1 or TRBD2, each matching 6 bases. The CDR3 extends over 19 amino acids. Trimming pared 1 base from V and 2 bases from J, leaving 23 bases between. Germline V lookup: CDR1 MGHRA, CDR2 YSYEKL. The CDR3: CASSQGVAGGGFRQETQYF. The CDR3 bases are TGCGCCAGCAGCCAAGGAGTTGCTGGAGGGGGGTTTAGGCAAGAGACCCAGTACTTC.

This clonotype was observed many times. V and J are TRBV7-2 and TRBJ1-3; D remains unclear. This CDR3 has 16 residues. Between the trimmed V and J ends, which lost 5 bases and 0 bases, there was a span of 14 bases. The V gene's germline CDR1 is SGHTA and CDR2 FQGNSA. For the CDR3, the DNA is TGTGCCAGCAGCCTCTCCGTCCGGAGCTCTGGAAACACCATATATTTT. Translated: CASSLSVRSSGNTIYF. The full variable domain, completed using reference TRBV7-2 and TRBJ1-3, is GAGVSQSPSNKVTEKGKDVELRCDPISGHTALYWYRQSLGQGLEFLIYFQGNSAPDKSGLPSDRFSAERTGGSVSTLTIQRTQQEDSAVYLCASSLSVRSSGNTIYFGEGSWLTVV.

This clonotype was detected many times. The chain joins TRBV19 to TRBJ2-1; TRBD2 aligns across 9 bases. Germline-derived CDR1 and CDR2 are LNHDA and SQIVND (reference sequence). This CDR3 is built from 17 residues. With 0 bases clipped from V and 9 bases from J, the junction kept 12 bases outside the gene matches. The CDR3 DNA reads as TGTGCCAGTAGTATAGATTTCGGGCTAGCGGGATTCGGTGAGCAGTTCTTC. Translated: CASSIDFGLAGFGEQFF.

Points on this clonotype: A single base separates this from a much larger clone, so it may be a read error. The chain has TRBV7-2 and TRBJ2-1, with 11 bases lining up with TRBD2. CDR3 length: 20 amino acids. Germline V lookup: CDR1 SGHTA, CDR2 FQGNSA. This CDR3 reads CASSRPRGLAARGSYNEQLF. The CDR3 bases are TGTGCCAGCAGCCGACCCCGGGGACTAGCGGCGAGGGGCTCCTACAATGAGCAGCTCTTC.

With respect to this clonotype: A much larger clone is a single base away; this may be a read error. This chain joins TRBV6-1 and TRBJ1-5; TRBD1 matches at 7 bases. Per the germline V gene, CDR1 is MNHNS and CDR2 is SASEGT. The CDR3 runs to 13 residues. V lost 7 bases and J lost 4; bases outside the gene matches: 4. The CDR3 nucleotides are TGTGCCAGCATTCCAGGGGGAAATCAGCCCCAGCATTTT. As protein: CASIPGGNQPQHF.

This clonotype was seen repeatedly, ten times or more. The V and J genes are TRBV10-3 and TRBJ1-2; 9 positions match TRBD1. V lost 6 bases and J lost 7; bases outside the gene matches: 9. The CDR3 runs 14 residues. The germline CDR1 and CDR2 sequences are ENHRY and SYGVKD. The CDR3 is CAIRQGARPSGYTF. CDR3 nucleotide sequence: TGTGCCATCAGACAGGGGGCCCGGCCCTCTGGCTACACCTTC.

This clonotype was counted many times. The chain joins TRBV7-8 to TRBJ2-2; D unclear. Germline-derived CDR1 and CDR2 are SGHVS and FQNEAQ. The germline V and J ends were trimmed by 3 bases and 6 bases, with 14 bases remaining between them. The CDR3 is 15 residues long. CDR3 sequence: CASSFLGPSPGELFF. CDR3 bases: TGTGCCAGCAGCTTCTTAGGACCGTCTCCCGGGGAGCTGTTTTTT. The variable domain in full, completed from reference TRBV7-8 and TRBJ2-2, reads GAGVSQSPRYKVAKRGQDVALRCDPISGHVSLFWYQQALGQGPEFLTYFQNEAQLDKSGLPSDRFFAERPEGSVSTLKIQRTQQEDSAVYLCASSFLGPSPGELFFGEGSRLTVL.

The table lists this clonotype with many counts. The chain is built from TRBV9 and TRBJ2-5; the D gene is possibly TRBD1 (5 bases). In germline, CDR1 is SGDLS, CDR2 YYNGEE. Trimming removed 1 base at V and 4 bases at J, with 14 bases between. The CDR3 is 15 amino acids. DNA of the CDR3: TGTGCCAGCAGCGTATTGGGCAGGGAAGGAGAGACCCAGTACTTC. This gives the protein CASSVLGREGETQYF.

This clonotype was picked up a small number of times. The rearrangement joins TRBV6-1 to TRBJ1-5, with 11 positions matching TRBD1. The J segment lost 7 bases and the V segment lost 5 bases, leaving 7 bases of the junction unmatched. CDR3 length equals 15 residues. Per germline, CDR1 MNHNS and CDR2 SASEGT. The CDR3 loop reads CASSLGQGAEQPQHF. CDR3 DNA sequence: TGTGCCAGCAGTCTCGGACAGGGGGCCGAACAGCCCCAGCATTTT.

This clonotype was counted at least ten times. V usage is TRBV4-2 and J usage is TRBJ1-5, with 7 bases that match TRBD1. V trimming: 0 bases; J trimming: 7 bases; junction bases outside the gene matches: 3. The CDR3 runs 14 residues. CDR1 and CDR2 (germline): LGHNA, YNFKEQ. Written as DNA, the CDR3 is TGTGCCAGCAGCCAAGAGGAGGGGGCCCAGCCCCAGCATTTT. Translating it yields CASSQEEGAQPQHF.

As regards this clonotype: A much larger clone differs by one base, so this may be a read error. CDR3 residues: CSAGLGLAGASSYNEQFF. In nucleotides, the CDR3 is TGCAGTGCTGGGCTTGGACTAGCGGGAGCAAGCTCCTACAATGAGCAGTTCTTC. This sequence joins TRBV20-1 and TRBJ2-1, with 13 positions matching TRBD2. J lost 0 bases, V lost 5 bases, and 10 bases had no gene match. The CDR3 contains 18 residues. Germline V gene lookup returns CDR1 DFQATT and CDR2 SNEGSKA (reference sequence).

This chain uses TRBV18 with TRBJ2-1, with 9 nucleotides matching TRBD2. CDR3 size: 15 residues. The germline V gene has CDR1 KGHSH and CDR2 LQKENI. V lost 2 bases and J lost 6; bases outside the gene matches: 5. CDR3 residues: CASSPSASGANEQFF. In nucleotides, the CDR3 is TGTGCCAGCTCACCATCCGCTAGCGGGGCCAATGAGCAGTTCTTC.

This clonotype was observed many times. J is TRBJ2-1 and V is TRBV11-3, with 8 bases fitting TRBD2. The trim removed 3 bases at V and 2 bases at J, leaving 3 bases unmatched. Germline V gives CDR1 SGHNT, CDR2 YENEEA. The CDR3 length is 15 residues. In DNA, the CDR3 is TGTGCCAGCAGCTTGGTAGCGGGAACCTACAATGAGCAGTTCTTC. Its translation: CASSLVAGTYNEQFF.

This clonotype was seen a few times. This may be a read error: a much more frequent sequence differs by one nucleotide. The chain is built from TRBV11-2 and TRBJ2-1; D remains unclear. The germline V and J ends were trimmed by 1 base and 9 bases, with 13 bases remaining between them. Germline loops: CDR1 SGHAT, CDR2 FQNNGV. The CDR3 has 14 amino acids. CDR3 in amino acids: CASSLVRRAGEQFF. Written as DNA, the CDR3 is TGTGCCAGCAGCTTAGTAAGAAGGGCCGGTGAGCAGTTCTTC.

This clonotype has a count of ten or more. The chain links TRBV28 to TRBJ2-7; 9 bases are a match to TRBD2. The CDR3 is made up of 15 amino acids. Losses at the gene ends were 2 bases for V and 4 bases for J; bases not matched to a gene: 6. Germline V gives CDR1 MDHEN, CDR2 SYDVKM. The CDR3 loop reads CASSLPLAGLYEQYF. In DNA form, the CDR3 reads TGTGCCAGCAGTTTACCTCTAGCGGGGTTATACGAGCAGTACTTC.

This clonotype was picked up many times. V usage is TRBV5-4 and J usage is TRBJ2-1; the D gene is possibly TRBD1 (6 bases). This CDR3 region has 15 residues. Germline V gives CDR1 SGHNT, CDR2 YYREEE (reference sequence). Trimming removed 4 bases from V and 0 bases from J, with 11 bases in between. CDR3 coding DNA: TGTGCCAGCAGCCCAGACAGGTTCTCCTACAATGAGCAGTTCTTC. This translates into CASSPDRFSYNEQFF. Drawing the rest from reference TRBV5-4 and TRBJ2-1, the complete variable domain is ETGVTQSPTHLIKTRGQQVTLRCSSQSGHNTVSWYQQALGQGPQFIFQYYREEENGRGNFPPRFSGLQFPNYSSELNVNALELDDSALYLCASSPDRFSYNEQFFGPGTRLTVL.

The chain carries TRBV2 and TRBJ2-5; D may be TRBD2 (5 bases). The CDR3 runs 13 residues. V lost 4 bases and J lost 3, with 9 bases in between. From germline, CDR1 is SNHLY and CDR2 FYNNEI. CDR3 region: CASSASREETQYF. CDR3 nucleotide sequence: TGTGCCAGCAGTGCTAGCCGGGAAGAGACCCAGTACTTC.

The chain combines TRBV19 with TRBJ2-2; D is undetermined. V lost 6 bases and J lost 4, with 15 bases in between. The CDR3 runs 15 residues. CDR1 is LNHDA, CDR2 SQIVND, per germline (reference sequence). The CDR3 DNA follows: TGTGCCAGTAGCCTCGGGCAGATAGGCACCGGGGAGCTGTTTTTT. The encoded protein is CASSLGQIGTGELFF.

This clonotype was detected many times. The V and J genes are TRBV25-1 and TRBJ2-3; tentative D call: TRBD2 (6 bases). The CDR3 covers 18 residues. The V and J ends lost 1 base and 0 bases respectively, with 17 bases between them. Per germline, CDR1 MGHDK and CDR2 SYGVNS. CDR3 in amino acids: CASSESSLGGTSTDTQYF. CDR3 DNA: TGTGCCAGCAGTGAATCATCCTTAGGCGGGACGAGCACAGATACGCAGTATTTT.

This clonotype was detected many times. The J gene is TRBJ2-7, the V gene TRBV7-2, with 12 bases matching TRBD2. CDR1 and CDR2 (germline): SGHTA, FQGNSA. This CDR3 is built from 14 residues. Germline trimming cut 7 bases from V and 3 bases from J; bases unmatched to any gene: 4. CDR3 loop: CASTRTSGNYEQYF. Here the CDR3 DNA reads TGTGCCAGCACCCGGACTAGCGGGAACTACGAGCAGTACTTC.

This clonotype was detected many times. The chain combines TRBV19 with TRBJ1-3; D is perhaps TRBD1 (5 bases). V was shortened by 5 bases and J by 4 bases, with 15 bases between the two germline ends. CDR3 length equals 15 residues. Germline V lookup: CDR1 LNHDA, CDR2 SQIVND (reference sequence). This CDR3 reads CASSPTGTGGNTIYF. CDR3 coding DNA: TGTGCCAGTAGTCCCACCGGGACGGGCGGAAACACCATATATTTT. Using reference TRBV19 and TRBJ1-3 for the parts outside the CDR3, the full variable domain is DGGITQSPKYLFRKEGQNVTLSCEQNLNHDAMYWYRQDPGQGLRLIYYSQIVNDFQKGDIAEGYSVSREKKESFPLTVTSAQKNPTAFYLCASSPTGTGGNTIYFGEGSWLTVV.

This clonotype showed up just once. The CDR3 protein is CASSVGVGVNQPQHF. For the CDR3, the DNA is TGTGCCAGCAGCGTAGGGGTGGGGGTCAATCAGCCCCAGCATTTT. The rearrangement uses TRBV9 and TRBJ1-5, with TRBD1 as a possible D gene (5 bases). The CDR3 runs to 15 residues. The germline V gene has CDR1 SGDLS and CDR2 YYNGEE. V lost 0 bases and J 3 bases, leaving 10 bases between the germline ends.

This clonotype was observed many times. V usage is TRBV15 and J usage is TRBJ2-7; no firm D call. The CDR3 runs to 13 residues. From germline, CDR1 is LNHNV and CDR2 YYDKDF (reference sequence). Trimming took 7 bases from V and 7 from J, leaving 17 bases between them. CDR3 coding DNA: TGTGCCACCACCCACCGAGGTACGACAGAGCAGTACTTC. Translated, it gives CATTHRGTTEQYF. Supplemented by reference TRBV15 and TRBJ2-7, the full variable domain reads DAMVIQNPRYQVTQFGKPVTLSCSQTLNHNVMYWYQQKSSQAPKLLFHYYDKDFNNEADTPDNFQSRRPNTSFCFLDIRSPGLGDTAMYLCATTHRGTTEQYFGPGTRLTVT.